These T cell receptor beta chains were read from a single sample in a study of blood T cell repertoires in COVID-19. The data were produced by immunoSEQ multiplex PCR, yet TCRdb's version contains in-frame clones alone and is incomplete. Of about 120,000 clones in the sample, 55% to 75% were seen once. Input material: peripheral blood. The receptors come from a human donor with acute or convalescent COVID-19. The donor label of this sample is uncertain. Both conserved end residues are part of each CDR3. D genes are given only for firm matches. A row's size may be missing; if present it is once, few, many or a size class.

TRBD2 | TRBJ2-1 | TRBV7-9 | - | TGTGCCAGCAGCAAGCCTTCGGTTGTGGTAGCGGGGGGCCAATCCTACAATGAGCAGTTCTTC | CASSKPSVVVAGGQSYNEQFF
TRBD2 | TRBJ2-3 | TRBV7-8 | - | TGTGCCAGCAGCTTAGCGTTGAGCGGGGGGGCTGATACGCAGTATTTT | CASSLALSGGADTQYF
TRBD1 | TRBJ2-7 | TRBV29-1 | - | TGCAGCGTTTCTCAGGGGGCCTACGAGCAGTACTTC | CSVSQGAYEQYF
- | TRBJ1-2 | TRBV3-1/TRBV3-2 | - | TGTGCCAGCAGCCAAGATGGCAGGGTCCGGGGCTACACCTTC | CASSQDGRVRGYTF
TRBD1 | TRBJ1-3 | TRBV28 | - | TGTGCCAGCAGAAGGACAGGGGGGAACACCATATATTTT | CASRRTGGNTIYF
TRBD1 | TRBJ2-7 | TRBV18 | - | TGTGCCAGCTCACCACAGGGACAGGCATTGGGGCAGTACTTC | CASSPQGQALGQYF
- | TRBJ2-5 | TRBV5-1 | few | TGCGCCAGCAGCTTTGGCCAGTACCAAGAGACCCAGTACTTC | CASSFGQYQETQYF
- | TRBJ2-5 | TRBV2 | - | TGTGCCAGCAGAAGTTCGACTAGTAGTGAGACCCAGTACTTC | CASRSSTSSETQYF
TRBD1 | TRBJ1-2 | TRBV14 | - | TGTGCCAGCAGCCAACTCGCAGGGGGTTATGGCTACACCTTC | CASSQLAGGYGYTF
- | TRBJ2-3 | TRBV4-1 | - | TGCGCCAGCAGCCAAAGGGGTAGTGCAGATACGCAGTATTTT | CASSQRGSADTQYF
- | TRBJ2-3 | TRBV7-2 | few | TGTGCCAGCAGCTCAGCCGAGGATACGCAGTATTTT | CASSSAEDTQYF
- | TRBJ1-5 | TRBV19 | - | TGTGCCAGTAGTCCCGGAGGAGCCGGATACAATCAGCCCCAGCATTTT | CASSPGGAGYNQPQHF
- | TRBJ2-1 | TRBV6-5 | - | TGTGCCAGCAGAGCGGACAGCTCCTACAATGAGCAGTTCTTC | CASRADSSYNEQFF
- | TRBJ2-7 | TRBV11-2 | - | TGTGCCAGCAGCTGGGGACTTTCCTACGAGCAGTACTTC | CASSWGLSYEQYF
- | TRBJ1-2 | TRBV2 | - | TGTGCCAGCAGTGAAGCGCGAACGGGAGGCTACACCTTC | CASSEARTGGYTF
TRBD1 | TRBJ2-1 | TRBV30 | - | TGTGCCTGGAGTGGGGGTGTGGACAGGAGTACGAATGAGCAGTTCTTC | CAWSGGVDRSTNEQFF
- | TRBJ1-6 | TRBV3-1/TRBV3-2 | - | TGTGCCAGCAGCCAAGATGAGAATTCACCCCTCCACTTT | CASSQDENSPLHF
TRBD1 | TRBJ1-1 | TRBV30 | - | TGTGCCTGGAGTAGGACAGGGGGCTGGACTGAAGCTTTCTTT | CAWSRTGGWTEAFF
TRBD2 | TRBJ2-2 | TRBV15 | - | TGTGCCACCAGCAGGGGACTAGCGAAGAACACCGGGGAGCTGTTTTTT | CATSRGLAKNTGELFF
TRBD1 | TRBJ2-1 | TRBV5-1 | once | TGCGCCAGCAGCTCCGGACAGGGTCGGACCTACAATGAGCAGTTCTTC | CASSSGQGRTYNEQFF
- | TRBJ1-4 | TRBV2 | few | TGTGCCAGCAGCGTCGGTCCCCAGCGAAAACTGTTTTTT | CASSVGPQRKLFF
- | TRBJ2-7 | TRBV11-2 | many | TGTGCCAGCAGCTCTTACCCCCCGGGGGTAACGAGGACCTACGAGCAGTACTTC | CASSSYPPGVTRTYEQYF
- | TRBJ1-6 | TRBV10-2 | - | TGCGCCAGCTCGCAGGGGATGAGCTCCTATAATTCACCCCTCCACTTT | CASSQGMSSYNSPLHF
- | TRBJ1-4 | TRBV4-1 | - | TGCGCCAGCAGAGCTGTCGGCCGGGCAACTAATGAAAAACTGTTTTTT | CASRAVGRATNEKLFF
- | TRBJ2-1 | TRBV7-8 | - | TGTGCCAGCAGCTTCGGGGGAGGCTACAATGAGCAGTTCTTC | CASSFGGGYNEQFF
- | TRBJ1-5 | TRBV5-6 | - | TGTGCCAGCAGCTTGAATCGGGGACTCTATAGCAATCAGCCCCAGCATTTT | CASSLNRGLYSNQPQHF
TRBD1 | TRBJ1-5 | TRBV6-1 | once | TGTGCCAGCACCGGGACAGGTAGCAATCAGCCCCAGCATTTT | CASTGTGSNQPQHF
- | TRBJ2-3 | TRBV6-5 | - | TGTGCCACCAGAGCTGACACTAGCACAGATACGCAGTATTTT | CATRADTSTDTQYF
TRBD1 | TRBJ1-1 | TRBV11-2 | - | TGTGCCAGCAGCTCACAACAGGGGTTGGGCACTGAAGCTTTCTTT | CASSSQQGLGTEAFF
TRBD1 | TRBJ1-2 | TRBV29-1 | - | TGCAGCGTCGGACAGGGGCTTTCTGGCTACACCTTC | CSVGQGLSGYTF
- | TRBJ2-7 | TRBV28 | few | TGTGCCAGCAGTTTCGGGGGTATTGGGTACGAGCAGTACTTC | CASSFGGIGYEQYF
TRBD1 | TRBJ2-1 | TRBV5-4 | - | TGTGCCAGCAGCCTTACCGGGACAGGAGATTACAATGAGCAGTTCTTC | CASSLTGTGDYNEQFF
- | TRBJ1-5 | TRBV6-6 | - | TGTGCCAGCAGTTCCTGGGACGGTGTGAGGGGGCAGCCCCAGCATTTT | CASSSWDGVRGQPQHF
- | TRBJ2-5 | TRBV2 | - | TGTGCCAGCAGTGATCGGGGGGCAAAAGAGACCCAGTACTTC | CASSDRGAKETQYF
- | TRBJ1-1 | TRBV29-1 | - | TGCAGCGTTCGTCTACAGGGAAGGCACAACACTGAAGCTTTCTTT | CSVRLQGRHNTEAFF
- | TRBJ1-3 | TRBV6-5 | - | TGTGCCAGCAGTTACCCATACTACACCCCCGGAAACACCATATATTTT | CASSYPYYTPGNTIYF
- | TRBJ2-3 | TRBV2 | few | TGTGCCAGCAGTGAAATTAGGGGTAGCCCTAGGTACGGGTATTTT | CASSEIRGSPRYGYF
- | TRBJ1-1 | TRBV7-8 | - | TGTGCCAGCACCGCTCTGACAGTAGAAGCTTTCTTT | CASTALTVEAFF
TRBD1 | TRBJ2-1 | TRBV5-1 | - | TGCGCCAGCAGCTTGGGACAGGGGAGTAGTGAGCAGTTCTTC | CASSLGQGSSEQFF
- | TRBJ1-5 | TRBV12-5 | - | TGTGCTAGTGGTCCCTCGGGAGGGGGAGGCTGGAATCAGCCCCAGCATTTT | CASGPSGGGGWNQPQHF
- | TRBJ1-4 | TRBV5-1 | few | TGCGCCAGCAGCTTTAACGGGGAGGGGGTTCAAAAACTGTTTTTT | CASSFNGEGVQKLFF
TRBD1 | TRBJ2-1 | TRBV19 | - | TGTGCCAGTAGTCTCCAGGGTAAGACAGGGGGTGAGCAGTTCTTC | CASSLQGKTGGEQFF
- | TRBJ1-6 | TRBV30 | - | TGTGCCTGGAGTAATACAGGGTTGGATAATTCACCCCTCCACTTT | CAWSNTGLDNSPLHF
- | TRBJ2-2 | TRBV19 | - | TGTGCCAGTAATCCTCAACGTATAGGACACGCAAACACCGGGGAGCTGTTTTTT | CASNPQRIGHANTGELFF
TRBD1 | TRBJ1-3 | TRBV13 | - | TGTGCCAGCAGCTTAACAGGGGCTGGAAACACCATATATTTT | CASSLTGAGNTIYF
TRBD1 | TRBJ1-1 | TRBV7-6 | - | TGTGCCAGCAGCCTCACCGGGACAGGGGGCACTGAAGCTTTCTTT | CASSLTGTGGTEAFF
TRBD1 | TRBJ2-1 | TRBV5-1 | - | TGCGCCAGCAGCTTGGTTCAGGGGGCCTTCAATGAGCAGTTCTTC | CASSLVQGAFNEQFF
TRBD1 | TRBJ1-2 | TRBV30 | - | TGTGCCTCATCGACAGGGTATGGCTACACCTTC | CASSTGYGYTF
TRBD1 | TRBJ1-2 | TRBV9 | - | TGTGCCAGCAGCGTTGACAGGGGCTACTATGGCTACACCTTC | CASSVDRGYYGYTF
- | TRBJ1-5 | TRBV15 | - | TGTGCCACCAGCAGAGATAATAATCAGCCCCAGCATTTT | CATSRDNNQPQHF
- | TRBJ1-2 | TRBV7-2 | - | TGTGCCAGCAACCGGGACTCTTTGGCCAATGGCTACACCTTC | CASNRDSLANGYTF
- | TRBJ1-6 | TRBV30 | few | TGTGCCTGGACCCAAAGGGGACTTAAGGATTCACCCCTCCACTTT | CAWTQRGLKDSPLHF
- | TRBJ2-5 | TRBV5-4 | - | TGTGCCAGCAGCTTGGAGGGGCCGAGTATAGGGCAAGAGACCCAGTACTTC | CASSLEGPSIGQETQYF
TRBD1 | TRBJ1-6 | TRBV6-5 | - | TGTGCCAGCAGGGACAGGGGTAGTAATTCACCCCTCCACTTT | CASRDRGSNSPLHF
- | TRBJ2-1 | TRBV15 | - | TGTGCCACCAGCAGAGATAGGGGTAGCGGAGCTACAAGTGAGCAGTTCTTC | CATSRDRGSGATSEQFF
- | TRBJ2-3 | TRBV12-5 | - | TGTGCTAGTGGTTGGAGGGAACACACAGATACGCAGTATTTT | CASGWREHTDTQYF
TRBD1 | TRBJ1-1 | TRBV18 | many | TGTGCCAGCTCACCACACAGGGGCACTGAAGCTTTCTTT | CASSPHRGTEAFF
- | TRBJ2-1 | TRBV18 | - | TGTGCCAGCTCACCAACTGGTGTCAATGAGCAGTTCTTC | CASSPTGVNEQFF
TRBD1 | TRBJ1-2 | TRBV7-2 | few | TGTGCCAGCAGCTACCCGGACAGGGGAATCTATGGCTACACCTTC | CASSYPDRGIYGYTF
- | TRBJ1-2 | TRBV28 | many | TGTGCCAGCAGTTTGCGGGAGCGTGGCTACACCTTC | CASSLRERGYTF